The 14 T cell receptor beta chains below come from one sample, sequenced in a study of T cells after yellow fever vaccination. TCRdb redid the calling of the 5' RACE reads with MiXCR, one entry per CDR3 protein. The sample consists of 500,000 to 650,000 distinct CDR3 sequences, more than 9% of them appearing once. Source: PBMCs, taken on the day of the yellow fever booster vaccination. These receptors all stem from a man aged 30-40 years who received the YFV17D yellow fever vaccine.

V is TRBV12-3 or TRBV12-4 and J is TRBJ2-3; tentatively, D is TRBD1 (5 bases). The germline V and J ends were trimmed by 6 bases and 9 bases, with 13 bases remaining between them. There are 12 residues in the CDR3. CDR3 bases: TGTGCCAGCAGCCTCTCGTGGGGCACGCAGTATTTT. This codes for CASSLSWGTQYF.

The chain carries TRBV15 and TRBJ2-5, with D possibly called TRBD1 or TRBD2 (6 bases each). The CDR3 contains 16 residues. Trimming pared 0 bases from V and 2 bases from J, leaving 13 bases between. Germline V CDR1 and CDR2: LNHNV, YYDKDF (reference sequence). CDR3 sequence: CATSREGGLWQETQYF. The CDR3 bases are TGTGCCACCAGCAGAGAGGGGGGCCTGTGGCAAGAGACCCAGTACTTC.

This chain connects TRBV12-3 or TRBV12-4 to TRBJ1-1, with D maybe TRBD1 (6 bases). The ends were cut back, 5 bases at V and 11 bases at J, with 18 bases in the middle. CDR3 length: 13 amino acids. The CDR3 bases are TGTGCCAGCAGTCCCAGCAGGGGCCCGTCGGCTTTCTTT. Translating gives CASSPSRGPSAFF.

This clonotype has more than one count but fewer than ten. The chain couples TRBV16 to TRBJ1-2, with 8 nucleotides matching TRBD1. Germline V gene data show CDR1 as KGHSY and CDR2 as FQNENV. The junction had 1 base not matched to a gene; V was cut back by 0 bases and J by 7 bases. The CDR3 has 13 amino acids. The CDR3 coding sequence is TGTGCCAGCAGCCAATCTCAGGGGGCTGGCTACACCTTC. Amino acid sequence: CASSQSQGAGYTF.

V is TRBV12-3 or TRBV12-4 and J is TRBJ2-7; D is undetermined. With 3 bases removed from V and 3 bases from J, the gap between germline ends came to 12 bases. The CDR3 is 14 amino acids. Written as DNA, the CDR3 is TGTGCCAGCAGTTTTAGAGACCAACTCTACGAGCAGTACTTC. Amino acid sequence: CASSFRDQLYEQYF.

This clonotype was recorded many times. Mismatch with germline at one junction end may stem from a read error. The chain carries TRBV11-2 and TRBJ2-3, with 9 bases fitting TRBD2. Germline assignment: CDR1 SGHAT and CDR2 FQNNGV. This CDR3 has 13 amino acids. The CDR3 region has the DNA TGTGCCAGCAGTTTAGCGGGAGCTAATACGCAGTATTTT. Its translation: CASSLAGANTQYF.

In this sample, this clonotype turned up many times. The chain carries TRBV7-9 and TRBJ2-7; D is undetermined. The CDR3 covers 13 residues. V dropped 1 base and J dropped 7 bases, with 11 bases sitting between them. The germline gives CDR1 SEHNR, CDR2 FQNEAQ (reference sequence). DNA for the CDR3: TGTGCCAGCAGCTTAGGTGGGTTGAGGGAGCAGTACTTC. Amino acids: CASSLGGLREQYF.

V is TRBV7-3 and J is TRBJ2-3, with D perhaps matching TRBD1 (6 bases). CDR3 length: 16 amino acids. V lost 2 bases and J lost 3, with 15 bases in between. In germline, CDR1 is SGHTA, CDR2 FQGTGA. CDR3 loop: CASSLLPGDGTDTQYF. The CDR3 DNA sequence: TGTGCCAGCAGCTTACTACCAGGGGATGGGACAGATACGCAGTATTTT.

The rearrangement uses TRBV13 and TRBJ2-1; D is unclear. Trimming stripped 5 bases from V and 4 bases from J, with 9 bases between. Germline CDR1 is PRHDT and CDR2 is FYEKMQ (reference sequence). This CDR3 comprises 13 residues. In DNA, the CDR3 is TGTGCCAGCAGCATCACAAAGTACAATGAGCAGTTCTTC. It encodes CASSITKYNEQFF.

This rearrangement joins TRBV29-1 to TRBJ2-5, with TRBD1 matching 7 bases. With V trimmed by 3 bases and J by 4 bases, 5 bases remained unmatched. CDR1 and CDR2 from the germline V gene are SQVTM and ANQGSEA. The length of the CDR3 is 13 residues. This CDR3 reads CSVDTGVGETQYF. For the CDR3, the DNA is TGCAGCGTTGACACAGGGGTGGGAGAGACCCAGTACTTC.

In its sample, this clonotype was seen many times. The rearrangement uses TRBV12-3 or TRBV12-4 and TRBJ2-7; 8 bases are shared with TRBD2. The CDR3 totals 14 residues. Losses at the gene ends were 6 bases for V and 0 bases for J; bases not matched to a gene: 4. CDR3 loop: CASSHTSGSYEQYF. The DNA of the CDR3 is TGTGCCAGCAGCCATACTAGCGGCTCCTACGAGCAGTACTTC.

This chain connects TRBV7-9 to TRBJ1-1; D not resolved. This CDR3 comprises 12 residues. CDR1 and CDR2 (germline): SEHNR, FQNEAQ (reference sequence). Between the trimmed V and J ends, which lost 3 bases and 5 bases, there was a span of 7 bases. CDR3 nucleotides: TGTGCCAGCAGCTTTTCCCCGACTGAAGCTTTCTTT. It translates to CASSFSPTEAFF.

The V and J genes are TRBV24-1 and TRBJ2-7, with 8 bases identical to TRBD1. J lost 5 bases, V lost 5 bases, and 7 bases had no gene match. This CDR3 has 14 amino acids. CDR1 and CDR2 from the germline V gene are KGHDR and SFDVKD. The CDR3 loop is CATSGPEQGDEQYF. The CDR3 DNA reads as TGTGCCACCAGTGGGCCAGAACAGGGGGACGAGCAGTACTTC.

In regard to this clonotype: One end of the junction fails to match germline, which may point to a read error. The chain joins TRBV6-5 to TRBJ2-2; 10 nucleotides match TRBD2. Germline V gives CDR1 MNHEY, CDR2 SVGAGI. The CDR3 contains 16 residues. The chain's CDR3 is CACSYSVLAGAGELFF. The CDR3 nucleotides are TGTGCCTGCAGTTACTCGGTGCTAGCGGGAGCCGGGGAGCTGTTTTTT.